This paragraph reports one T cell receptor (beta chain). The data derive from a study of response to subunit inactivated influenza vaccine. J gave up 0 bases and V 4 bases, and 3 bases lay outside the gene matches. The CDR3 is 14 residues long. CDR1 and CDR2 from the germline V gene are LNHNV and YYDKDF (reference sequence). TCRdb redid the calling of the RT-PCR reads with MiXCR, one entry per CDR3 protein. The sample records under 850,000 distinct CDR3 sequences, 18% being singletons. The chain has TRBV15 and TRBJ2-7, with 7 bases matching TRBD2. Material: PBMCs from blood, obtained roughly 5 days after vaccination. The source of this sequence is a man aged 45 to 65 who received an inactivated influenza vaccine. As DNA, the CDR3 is TGTGCCACCAGCATGGCTAGCGGCTCCTACGAGCAGTACTTC. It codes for CATSMASGSYEQYF. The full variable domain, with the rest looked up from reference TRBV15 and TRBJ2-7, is DAMVIQNPRYQVTQFGKPVTLSCSQTLNHNVMYWYQQKSSQAPKLLFHYYDKDFNNEADTPDNFQSRRPNTSFCFLDIRSPGLGDTAMYLCATSMASGSYEQYFGPGTRLTVT.